The 8 T cell receptor beta chains below all came from one sample that was sequenced in a study of patients and donors after allogeneic stem cell transplantation. TCRdb reanalysed the RT-PCR reads using MiXCR and keeps one entry per CDR3 protein. The repertoire has under 200,000 distinct CDR3 sequences, approximately 30% of them found once; the top ten carry less than 3.5%. The sample consisted of blood, either unsorted or a sorted T cell fraction (not recorded which). These receptors came from a human donor who was either an allogeneic HSCT recipient or a stem cell or donor lymphocyte infusion donor (not recorded which). It is not recorded whose cells these are; they may come from a transplant donor.

This clonotype was observed a handful of times. The CDR3 nucleotides read TGCAGCACTGGACTAGCGGGAGCCTTGGGGACGCAGTATTTT. Translation: CSTGLAGALGTQYF. This chain joins TRBV29-1 and TRBJ2-3; 13 nucleotides agree with TRBD2. V was pared by 8 bases and J by 9 bases, with 11 bases of the junction left unmatched. Germline V gene data show CDR1 as SQVTM and CDR2 as ANQGSEA. The CDR3 is made up of 14 amino acids.

The chain combines TRBV10-3 with TRBJ2-1; 11 nucleotides align to TRBD2. The junction had 7 bases not matched to a gene; V was cut back by 8 bases and J by 7 bases. The CDR3 has 14 amino acids. The V gene's germline CDR1 is ENHRY and CDR2 SYGVKD. CDR3 sequence reads: CAILGSGRENEQFF. The CDR3 nucleotides are TGTGCCATCCTGGGTAGCGGGAGGGAAAATGAGCAGTTCTTC.

This clonotype has more than one count but fewer than ten. CDR3 coding DNA: TGTGCCAGCTCACCCCGCGGACAGGGCAATCAGCCCCAGCATTTT. It yields the protein CASSPRGQGNQPQHF. V is TRBV18 and J is TRBJ1-5; 7 positions agree with TRBD1. Germline CDR1 and CDR2: KGHSH and LQKENI. The CDR3 is 15 amino acids. V lost 3 bases to trimming and J lost 2 bases; unmatched junction nucleotides: 4. The variable domain in full, with the rest retrieved from reference TRBV18 and TRBJ1-5, is NAGVMQNPRHLVRRRGQEARLRCSPMKGHSHVYWYRQLPEEGLKFMVYLQKENIIDESGMPKERFSAEFPKEGPSILRIQQVVRGDSAAYFCASSPRGQGNQPQHFGDGTRLSIL.

The J gene is TRBJ1-6, the V gene TRBV28, with D hard to call. From germline, CDR1 is MDHEN and CDR2 SYDVKM. V was clipped by 8 bases and J by 10 bases, with 21 bases between them. The length of the CDR3 is 15 residues. The CDR3 spells CASDSLTYRRSPLHF. CDR3 sequence (DNA): TGTGCCAGCGACTCCCTCACATACCGAAGATCACCCCTCCACTTT.

The chain has TRBV10-3 and TRBJ2-1; tentative D call: TRBD1 (6 bases). The CDR3 spans 13 residues. Trimming cost V 7 bases and J 6 bases, with 13 bases left between them. Germline V CDR1 and CDR2: ENHRY, SYGVKD. CDR3 DNA sequence: TGTGCCATCATGACAGGCGGAGGCAATGAGCAGTTCTTC. Translation gives CAIMTGGGNEQFF.

The chain couples TRBV6-5 to TRBJ1-6; maybe TRBD1 (5 bases). V was clipped by 4 bases and J by 7 bases, with 11 bases between them. The CDR3 length is 14 residues. Per germline, CDR1 MNHEY and CDR2 SVGAGI. CDR3 coding DNA: TGTGCCAGCAGTTTCCGGGGCCAGAATTCACCCCTCCACTTT. This encodes CASSFRGQNSPLHF.

The chain recombines TRBV9 with TRBJ1-6, with D unresolved. With 2 bases removed from V and 7 bases from J, the gap between germline ends came to 10 bases. The CDR3 spans 14 residues. CDR1 is SGDLS and CDR2 is YYNGEE in the germline V gene. The CDR3 region is CASSVDGANSPLHF. The DNA of the CDR3 is TGTGCCAGCAGCGTCGACGGCGCCAATTCACCCCTCCACTTT.

The CDR3 protein is CASSYPGQGRSYGYTF. Written as DNA, the CDR3 is TGTGCCAGCAGCTATCCGGGACAGGGACGGAGCTATGGCTACACCTTC. V and J are TRBV7-9 and TRBJ1-2; TRBD1 aligns across 9 bases. The germline gives CDR1 SEHNR, CDR2 FQNEAQ (reference sequence). V lost 4 bases to trimming and J lost 4 bases; unmatched junction nucleotides: 10. This CDR3 comprises 16 residues.